The source of this T cell receptor (beta chain) is a study of shared clonotypes between healthy human individuals. Study in general: CD4 naive cells filled three plates per donor, CD4 memory three, CD8 naive two and CD8 memory one.

Concerning this clone: Its target is unknown.

This CDR3 contains 15 residues. The V and J ends lost 2 bases and 2 bases respectively, with 11 bases between them. Per germline, CDR1 MNHEY and CDR2 SVGAGI. Notes on the study in general: Unshared clonotypes carried lower generation probabilities than those common to all four donors.

Deep-level running was used for the assay. The data were produced by immunoSEQ multiplex PCR, yet TCRdb's version contains in-frame clones alone and is incomplete. This repertoire shows 2 million to 2.5 million clones, 95% found once; its top ten account for roughly 0.13%. The sample was naive CD4+ T cells sorted from blood. Stated subset: CD45RA+ positively selected. The origin of this receptor is a man younger than 30 in good health. This chain links TRBV6-5 with TRBJ2-3, with a weak D call TRBD2 (7 bases). CDR3 loop: CASSYGGAFTDTQYF. CDR3 nucleotides: TGTGCCAGCAGTTACGGGGGGGCGTTCACAGATACGCAGTATTTT.